The T cell receptor beta chain described here comes from a study of technical replicates of blood from several donors. Profiled with immunoSEQ multiplex PCR; TCRdb holds only in-frame clones, not every one. The sample lists 100,000 or so clones, about 95% occurring once. The germline gives CDR1 MDHEN, CDR2 SYDVKM. Trimming shortened V by 5 bases and J by 2 bases, and 16 bases separated the two germline ends. The CDR3 has 16 amino acids. The rearrangement links TRBV28 to TRBJ2-1; a possible D gene is TRBD1 (5 bases). The TCR sequence derives from a human donor in good health. The specimen was T cells isolated from PBMCs. This CDR3 is CASSAQGTLAYNEQFF. CDR3 nucleotides: TGTGCCAGCAGTGCTCAGGGTACTTTGGCCTACAATGAGCAGTTCTTC.